One sample yielded the 9 T cell receptor beta chains listed below, sequenced in a study of CD4 T cells in relation to SARS-CoV-2 and coronaviruses. Only in-frame clones appear in the TCRdb table, and some are missing; sequencing was by immunoSEQ multiplex PCR. The profile covers about 65,000 clones, with around 86% appearing a single time and 1.6% taken by the ten largest. Unexposed donor CD4+ T cells date from 2011-2018, before the COVID-19 pandemic. Sequenced sample: memory CD4+ T cells from PBMCs. These receptors came from a human donor in good health.

The chain combines TRBV10-1 with TRBJ1-1; no clear D gene. The CDR3 spans 13 residues. Looked up from germline, CDR1 is WNHNN and CDR2 is SYGVQD (reference sequence). Trimming cost V 6 bases and J 3 bases, with 11 bases left between them. The CDR3 DNA is TGCGCCAGCAGAGTGGGCAGAGACACTGAAGCTTTCTTT. It yields the protein CASRVGRDTEAFF.

The chain joins TRBV7-3 to TRBJ1-6; no clear D. The CDR3 contains 13 residues. Trimming cost V 1 base and J 7 bases, with 5 bases left between them. Germline-derived CDR1 and CDR2 are SGHTA and FQGTGA. The CDR3 sequence is CASSLRGNSPLHF. The CDR3 nucleotides are TGTGCCAGCAGCTTAAGAGGCAATTCACCCCTCCACTTT. The whole variable domain, filled in from reference TRBV7-3 and TRBJ1-6, reads GAGVSQTPSNKVTEKGKYVELRCDPISGHTALYWYRQSLGQGPEFLIYFQGTGAADDSGLPNDRFFAVRPEGSVSTLKIQRTERGDSAVYLCASSLRGNSPLHFGNGTRLTVT.

This clone was counted between two and nine times. This chain uses TRBV19 with TRBJ1-1, with TRBD1 matching over 8 bases. CDR3 length equals 13 residues. V lost 3 bases, J lost 8 bases, and 5 bases stayed unmatched. Germline CDR1 is LNHDA and CDR2 is SQIVND (reference sequence). CDR3 coding DNA: TGTGCCAGTAGTATCGACAGGGGACCCGAAGCTTTCTTT. This encodes CASSIDRGPEAFF.

CDR3 in DNA: TGTGCCAGCAGCCAAGCAGATGTTGGAGCTTTCTTT. It specifies CASSQADVGAFF. This chain links TRBV3-1 (or the pseudogene TRBV3-2) with TRBJ1-1; no firm D call. Per the germline V gene, CDR1 is LGHDT and CDR2 is YNNKEL (reference sequence). Between the trimmed V and J ends, which lost 1 base and 10 bases, there was a span of 10 bases. The CDR3 has 12 residues.

The J gene is TRBJ2-3, the V gene TRBV5-8; perhaps TRBD2 as D (5 bases). The CDR3 is made up of 16 amino acids. CDR1 is SGHTS and CDR2 is YDEGEE in the germline V gene. With 4 bases removed from V and 2 bases from J, the gap between germline ends came to 17 bases. The CDR3 DNA sequence: TGTGCCAGCAGCCGTCGGACGGGGTGGGACACAGATACGCAGTATTTT. Its protein product is CASSRRTGWDTDTQYF.

The chain recombines TRBV24-1 with TRBJ2-7; possibly TRBD2 for D (7 bases). The CDR3 runs 13 residues. V shed 9 bases and J shed 0 bases, with 11 bases lying between them. The V gene's germline CDR1 is KGHDR and CDR2 SFDVKD. CDR3 nucleotide sequence: TGTGCCACCGGGGAGGGGGTCTCCTACGAGCAGTACTTC. It encodes CATGEGVSYEQYF.

Written as DNA, the CDR3 is TGTGCCTGGACGGGGAGCACAGATACGCAGTATTTT. This translates into CAWTGSTDTQYF. The chain is built from TRBV30 and TRBJ2-3, with TRBD2 as a possible D gene (5 bases). The length of the CDR3 is 12 residues. Germline V gene lookup returns CDR1 GTSNPN and CDR2 SVGIG (reference sequence). Trimming took 4 bases from V and 0 from J, leaving 5 bases between them. Full variable domain (missing parts from reference TRBV30 and TRBJ2-3): SQTIHQWPATLVQPVGSPLSLECTVEGTSNPNLYWYRQAAGRGLQLLFYSVGIGQISSEVPQNLSASRPQDRQFILSSKKLLLSDSGFYLCAWTGSTDTQYFGPGTRLTVL.

This chain joins TRBV4-1 and TRBJ2-3, with 13 bases identical to TRBD2. The ends lost 2 bases at V and 4 bases at J; junction bases unmatched: 6. From germline, CDR1 is MGHRA and CDR2 YSYEKL. The CDR3 covers 17 residues. In nucleotides, the CDR3 is TGCGCCAGCAGCCAATTACCGGGACTAGCGGGGTCAGATACGCAGTATTTT. It specifies CASSQLPGLAGSDTQYF.

The genes are TRBV29-1 and TRBJ2-1, with 10 bases identical to TRBD2. The germline gives CDR1 SQVTM, CDR2 ANQGSEA. V was clipped by 1 base and J by 8 bases; unmatched bases: 2. CDR3 length: 13 residues. CDR3 nucleotide sequence: TGCAGCGTTGAAGTAGCGGGGGGCGATGAGCAGTTCTTC. Amino acids: CSVEVAGGDEQFF.